This T cell receptor beta chain derives from a study of blood T cells in healthy people across ages. Study-wide results and caveats: Among T cells, TCR beta diversity per million cells dropped roughly linearly as age rose. Long-lived and aged donors differed, with more naive CD4+ cells and higher diversity in the long-lived. No conclusive comparison of naive versus antigen-experienced cells was possible with unsorted PBMCs.

Using a J-beta primer mix together with a sample-barcoded 5' primer, a second PCR was run for roughly 7 to 12 cycles. TCRdb recomputed calls from the 5' RACE reads with MiXCR, one row per CDR3 protein. Of about 1.1 million distinct CDR3 sequences listed, roughly two fifths are singletons. As concerns this clonotype: Its antigen is currently unknown.

This CDR3 region has 15 residues. CDR1 is DFQATT, CDR2 SNEGSKA, per germline (reference sequence). With V trimmed by 6 bases and J by 2 bases, 8 bases remained unmatched. The receptor's source is a man between 18 and 35 years old in good health. The source material was blood. This sequence joins TRBV20-1 and TRBJ1-2; 11 bases align to TRBD1. The CDR3: CSAGRRTGGNYGYTF. DNA of the CDR3: TGCAGTGCAGGGCGTAGGACAGGGGGCAACTATGGCTACACCTTC.